This paragraph covers one T cell receptor (beta chain) sequence. The data stem from a study of blood T cell repertoires in COVID-19. In the authors' workflow: From reference gene primer amplification, estimates of nucleated cell counts were derived. Here immunoSEQ multiplex PCR was the method, and the copy in TCRdb shows in-frame clones only, minus some. V and J calls and clone size are those listed in that table; D and trimming were worked out from the DNA. The sample lists 95,000 to 150,000 clones; 81% were seen once. The specimen sequenced was peripheral blood. The sequence came from a man younger than 40 with COVID-19, enrolled during active disease.

In DNA, the CDR3 is TGCGCCAGCAGCCCTAGCGGGGGGGCTGGGGCCAACGTCCTGACTTTC. It specifies CASSPSGGAGANVLTF. This rearrangement joins TRBV4-3 to TRBJ2-6; 12 bases align to TRBD2. Trimming took 4 bases from V and 2 from J; bases not matched to a gene: 0. CDR1 and CDR2 from the germline V gene are LGHNA and YSLEER. CDR3 length: 16 amino acids.